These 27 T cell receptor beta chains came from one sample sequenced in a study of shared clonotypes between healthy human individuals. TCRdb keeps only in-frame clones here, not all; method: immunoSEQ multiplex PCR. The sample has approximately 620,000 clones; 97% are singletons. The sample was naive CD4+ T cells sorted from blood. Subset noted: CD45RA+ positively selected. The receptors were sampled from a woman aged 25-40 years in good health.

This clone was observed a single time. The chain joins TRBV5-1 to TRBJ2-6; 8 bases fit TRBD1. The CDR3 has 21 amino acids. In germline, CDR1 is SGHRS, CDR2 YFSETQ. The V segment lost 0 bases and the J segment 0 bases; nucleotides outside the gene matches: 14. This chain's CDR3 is CASSLAHTGGTGSSGANVLTF. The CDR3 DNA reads TGCGCCAGCAGCTTGGCCCATACTGGGGGGACAGGAAGCTCTGGGGCCAACGTCCTGACTTTC.

This CDR3 is CATSTLTSEAFF. The CDR3 DNA reads as TGTGCCACCAGCACCTTAACGTCTGAAGCTTTCTTT. V and J are TRBV15 and TRBJ1-1, with unresolved D. The CDR3 covers 12 residues. Germline V gene sequence: CDR1 LNHNV, CDR2 YYDKDF (reference sequence). Trimming shortened V by 4 bases and J by 6 bases, and 9 bases separated the two germline ends.

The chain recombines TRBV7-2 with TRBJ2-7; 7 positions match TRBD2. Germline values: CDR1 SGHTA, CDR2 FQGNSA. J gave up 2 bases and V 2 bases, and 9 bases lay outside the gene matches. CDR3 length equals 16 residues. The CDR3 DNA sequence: TGTGCCAGCAGCTTAACCAAGGCTAGCGGCACCTACGAGCAGTACTTC. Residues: CASSLTKASGTYEQYF.

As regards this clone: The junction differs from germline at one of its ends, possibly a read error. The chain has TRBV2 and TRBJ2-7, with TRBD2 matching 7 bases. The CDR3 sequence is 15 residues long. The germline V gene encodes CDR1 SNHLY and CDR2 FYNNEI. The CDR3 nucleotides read TGTGCCAGCAGAGAAGGCGGGAGTGTCGTCTACGAGCAGTACTTC. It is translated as CASREGGSVVYEQYF.

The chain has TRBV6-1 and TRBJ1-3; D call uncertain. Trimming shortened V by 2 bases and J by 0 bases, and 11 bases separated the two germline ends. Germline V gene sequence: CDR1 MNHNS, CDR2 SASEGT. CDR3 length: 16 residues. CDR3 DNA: TGTGCCAGCAGTGAATTAGGAGTGAGCTCTGGAAACACCATATATTTT. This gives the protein CASSELGVSSGNTIYF.

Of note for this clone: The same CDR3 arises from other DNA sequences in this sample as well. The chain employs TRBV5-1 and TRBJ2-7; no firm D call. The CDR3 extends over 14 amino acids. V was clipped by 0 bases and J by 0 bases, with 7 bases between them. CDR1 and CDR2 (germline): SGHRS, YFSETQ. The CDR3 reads CASSLGGDSYEQYF. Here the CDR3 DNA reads TGCGCCAGCAGCTTGGGTGGTGACTCCTACGAGCAGTACTTC. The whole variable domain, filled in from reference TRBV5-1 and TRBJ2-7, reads KAGVTQTPRYLIKTRGQQVTLSCSPISGHRSVSWYQQTPGQGLQFLFEYFSETQRNKGNFPGRFSGRQFSNSRSEMNVSTLELGDSALYLCASSLGGDSYEQYFGPGTRLTVT.

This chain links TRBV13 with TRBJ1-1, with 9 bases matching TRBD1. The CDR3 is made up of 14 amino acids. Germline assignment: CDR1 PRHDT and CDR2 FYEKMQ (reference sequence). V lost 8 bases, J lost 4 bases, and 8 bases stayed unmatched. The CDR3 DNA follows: TGTGCCAGCCGTGTACAGGGGGCCGTCACTGAAGCTTTCTTT. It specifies CASRVQGAVTEAFF.

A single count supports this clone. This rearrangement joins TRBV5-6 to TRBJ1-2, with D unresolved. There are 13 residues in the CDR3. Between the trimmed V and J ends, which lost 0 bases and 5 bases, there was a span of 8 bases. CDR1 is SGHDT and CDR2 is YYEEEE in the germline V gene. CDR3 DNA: TGTGCCAGCAGCTTGGGGCAGGAATATGGCTACACCTTC. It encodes CASSLGQEYGYTF.

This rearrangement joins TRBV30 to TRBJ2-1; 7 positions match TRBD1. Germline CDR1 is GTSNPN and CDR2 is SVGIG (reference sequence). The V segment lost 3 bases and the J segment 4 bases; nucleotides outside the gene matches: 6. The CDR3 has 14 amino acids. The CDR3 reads CAWRPGQLYNEQFF. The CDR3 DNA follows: TGTGCCTGGAGGCCGGGACAGTTGTACAATGAGCAGTTCTTC. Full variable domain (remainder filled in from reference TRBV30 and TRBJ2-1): SQTIHQWPATLVQPVGSPLSLECTVEGTSNPNLYWYRQAAGRGLQLLFYSVGIGQISSEVPQNLSASRPQDRQFILSSKKLLLSDSGFYLCAWRPGQLYNEQFFGPGTRLTVL.

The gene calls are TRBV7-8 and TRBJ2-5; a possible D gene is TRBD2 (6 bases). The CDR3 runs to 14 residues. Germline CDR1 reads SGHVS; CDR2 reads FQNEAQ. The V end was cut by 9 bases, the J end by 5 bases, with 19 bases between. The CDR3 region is CASSAREFRETQYF. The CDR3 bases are TGTGCCAGTTCCGCCCGGGAGTTTCGGGAGACCCAGTACTTC.

The CDR3 DNA reads TGTGCCAGCAGCTCCGCAGGGGGCGCGTATCTTCCCGAGCAGTACTTC. Its translation is CASSSAGGAYLPEQYF. The chain couples TRBV13 to TRBJ2-7, with 8 bases matching TRBD1. CDR1 is PRHDT and CDR2 is FYEKMQ in the germline V gene (reference sequence). This CDR3 has 16 amino acids. Trimming cost V 4 bases and J 6 bases; bases outside gene matches: 14.

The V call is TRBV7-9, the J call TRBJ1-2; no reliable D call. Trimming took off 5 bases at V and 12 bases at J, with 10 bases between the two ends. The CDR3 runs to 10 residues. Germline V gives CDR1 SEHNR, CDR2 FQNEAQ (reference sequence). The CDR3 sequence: CASSTNLDTF. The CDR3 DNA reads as TGTGCCAGCAGCACTAACCTGGACACCTTC.

For the CDR3, the DNA is TGTGCCAGTAGTAGCAGGAATCAGCCCCAGCATTTT. It specifies CASSSRNQPQHF. The rearrangement joins TRBV19 to TRBJ1-5; the D is unclear. The CDR3 contains 12 residues. V lost 4 bases, J lost 4 bases, and 5 bases lay in between. CDR1 is LNHDA and CDR2 is SQIVND in the germline V gene (reference sequence).

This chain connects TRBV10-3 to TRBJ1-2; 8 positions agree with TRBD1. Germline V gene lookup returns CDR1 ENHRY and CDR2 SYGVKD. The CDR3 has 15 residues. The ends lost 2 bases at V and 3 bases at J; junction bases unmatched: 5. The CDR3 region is CAISERDRGDYGYTF. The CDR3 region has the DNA TGTGCCATCAGTGAGAGAGACAGGGGCGACTATGGCTACACCTTC.

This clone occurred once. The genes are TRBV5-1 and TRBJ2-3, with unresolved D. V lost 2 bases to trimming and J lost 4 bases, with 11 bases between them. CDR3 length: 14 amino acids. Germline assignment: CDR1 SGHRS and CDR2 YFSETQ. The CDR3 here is CASSFGFVSDTQYF. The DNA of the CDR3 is TGCGCCAGCAGCTTCGGGTTTGTATCAGATACGCAGTATTTT.

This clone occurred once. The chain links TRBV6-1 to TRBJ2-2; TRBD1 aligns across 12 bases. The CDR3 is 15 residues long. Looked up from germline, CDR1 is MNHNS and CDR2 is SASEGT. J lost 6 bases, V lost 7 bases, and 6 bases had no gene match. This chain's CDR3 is CASNRDRGLAGELFF. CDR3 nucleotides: TGTGCCAGCAACCGGGACAGGGGGCTCGCCGGGGAGCTGTTTTTT.

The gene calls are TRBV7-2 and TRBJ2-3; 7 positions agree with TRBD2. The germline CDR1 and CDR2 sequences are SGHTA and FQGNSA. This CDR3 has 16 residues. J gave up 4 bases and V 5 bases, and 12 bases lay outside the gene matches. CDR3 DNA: TGTGCCAGCAGCCACCCGCCCGGACTAGGGTCAGATACGCAGTATTTT. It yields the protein CASSHPPGLGSDTQYF.

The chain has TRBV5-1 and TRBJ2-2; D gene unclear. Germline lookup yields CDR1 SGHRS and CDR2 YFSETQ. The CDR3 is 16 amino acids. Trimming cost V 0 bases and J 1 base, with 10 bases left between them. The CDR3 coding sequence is TGCGCCAGCAGCTTGGCGTCCGCTAGGAACACCGGGGAGCTGTTTTTT. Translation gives CASSLASARNTGELFF.

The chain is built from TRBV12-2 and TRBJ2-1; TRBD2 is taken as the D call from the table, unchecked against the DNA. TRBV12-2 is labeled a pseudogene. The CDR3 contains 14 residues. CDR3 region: CASRFFSGKNEQFF. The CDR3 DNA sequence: TGTGCAAGTCGCTTTTTTAGCGGGAAGAATGAGCAGTTCTTC.

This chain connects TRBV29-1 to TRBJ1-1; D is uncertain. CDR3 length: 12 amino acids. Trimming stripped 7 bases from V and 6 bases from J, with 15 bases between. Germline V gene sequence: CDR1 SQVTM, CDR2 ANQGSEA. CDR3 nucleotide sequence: TGCAGCGATCATCCAACGGAAGCTGAAGCTTTCTTT. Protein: CSDHPTEAEAFF.

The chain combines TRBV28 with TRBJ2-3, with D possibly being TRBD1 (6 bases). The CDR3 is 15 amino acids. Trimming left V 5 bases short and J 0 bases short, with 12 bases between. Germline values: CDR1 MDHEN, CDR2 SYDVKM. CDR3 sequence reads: CASSLGTRSTDTQYF. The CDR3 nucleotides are TGTGCCAGCAGTCTCGGGACAAGAAGCACAGATACGCAGTATTTT.

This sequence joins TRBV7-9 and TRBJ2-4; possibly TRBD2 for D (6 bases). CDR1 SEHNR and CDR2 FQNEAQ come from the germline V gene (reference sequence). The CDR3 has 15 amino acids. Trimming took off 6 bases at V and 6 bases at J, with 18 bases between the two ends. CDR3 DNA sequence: TGTGCCAGCAGTTCGATTCGGGGGAGTGGAAACATTCAGTACTTC. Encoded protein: CASSSIRGSGNIQYF.

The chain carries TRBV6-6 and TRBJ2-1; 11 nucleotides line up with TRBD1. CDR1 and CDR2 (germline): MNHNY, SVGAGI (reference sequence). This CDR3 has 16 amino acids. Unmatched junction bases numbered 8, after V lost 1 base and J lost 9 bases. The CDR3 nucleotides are TGTGCCAGCAGTTACTTAGGACAGGGGGCTCTGGGTGAGCAGTTCTTC. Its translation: CASSYLGQGALGEQFF.

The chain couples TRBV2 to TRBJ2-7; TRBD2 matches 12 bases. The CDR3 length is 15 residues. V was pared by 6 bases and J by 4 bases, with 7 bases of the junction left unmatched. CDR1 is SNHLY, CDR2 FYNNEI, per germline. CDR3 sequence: CASSPGLAGIYEQYF. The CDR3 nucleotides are TGTGCCAGCAGCCCCGGACTAGCGGGAATTTACGAGCAGTACTTC.

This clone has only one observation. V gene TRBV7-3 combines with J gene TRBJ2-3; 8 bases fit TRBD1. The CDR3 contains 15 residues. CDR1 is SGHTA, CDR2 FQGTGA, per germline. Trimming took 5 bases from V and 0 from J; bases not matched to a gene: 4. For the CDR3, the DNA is TGTGCCAGCAGCGCACAGGGGGATAGCACAGATACGCAGTATTTT. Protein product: CASSAQGDSTDTQYF.

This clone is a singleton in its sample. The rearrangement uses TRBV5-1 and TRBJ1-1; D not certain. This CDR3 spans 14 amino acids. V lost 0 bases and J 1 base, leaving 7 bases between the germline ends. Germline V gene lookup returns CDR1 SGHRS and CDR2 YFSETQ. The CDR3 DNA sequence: TGCGCCAGCAGCTTGGATACCCGGAACACTGAAGCTTTCTTT. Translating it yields CASSLDTRNTEAFF.

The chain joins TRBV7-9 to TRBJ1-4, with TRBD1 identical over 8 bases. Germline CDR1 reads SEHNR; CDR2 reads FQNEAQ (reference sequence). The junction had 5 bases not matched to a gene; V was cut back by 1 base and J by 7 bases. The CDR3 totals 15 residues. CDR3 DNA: TGTGCCAGCAGCTTAGTGACAGGGGTTAGTGAAAAACTGTTTTTT. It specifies CASSLVTGVSEKLFF.